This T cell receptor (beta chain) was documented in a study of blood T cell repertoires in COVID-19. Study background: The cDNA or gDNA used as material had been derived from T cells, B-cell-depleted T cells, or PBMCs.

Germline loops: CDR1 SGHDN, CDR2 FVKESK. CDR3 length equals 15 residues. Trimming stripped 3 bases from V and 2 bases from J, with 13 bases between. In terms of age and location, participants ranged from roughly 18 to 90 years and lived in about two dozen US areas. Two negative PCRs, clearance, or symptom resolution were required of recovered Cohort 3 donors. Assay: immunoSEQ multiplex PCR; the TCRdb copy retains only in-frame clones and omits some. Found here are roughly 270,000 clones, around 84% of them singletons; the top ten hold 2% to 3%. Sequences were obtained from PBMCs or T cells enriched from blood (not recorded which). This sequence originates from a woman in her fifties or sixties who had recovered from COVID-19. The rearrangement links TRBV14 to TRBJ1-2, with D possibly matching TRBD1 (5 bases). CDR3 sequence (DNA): TGTGCCAGCAGCCATCTTCGGGGGTGGAACTATGGCTACACCTTC. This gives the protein CASSHLRGWNYGYTF.